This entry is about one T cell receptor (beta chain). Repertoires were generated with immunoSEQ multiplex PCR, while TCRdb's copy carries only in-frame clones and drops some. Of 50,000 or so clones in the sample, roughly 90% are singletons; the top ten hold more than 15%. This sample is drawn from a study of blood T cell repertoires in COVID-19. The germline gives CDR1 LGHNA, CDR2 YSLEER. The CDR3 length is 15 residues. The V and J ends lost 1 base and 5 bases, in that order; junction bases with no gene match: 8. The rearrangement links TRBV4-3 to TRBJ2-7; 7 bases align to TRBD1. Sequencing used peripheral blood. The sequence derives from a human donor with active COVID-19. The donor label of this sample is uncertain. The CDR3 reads CASSQGLRGLNEQYF. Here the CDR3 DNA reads TGCGCCAGCAGCCAAGGGTTGAGGGGGCTTAACGAGCAGTACTTC.